This T cell receptor (beta chain) stems from a study of blood T cell repertoires in COVID-19. Repertoires were generated with immunoSEQ multiplex PCR, while TCRdb's copy carries only in-frame clones and drops some. The sample lists 210,000 or so clones, roughly 81% occurring once. Per the germline V gene, CDR1 is SGHRS and CDR2 is YFSETQ. Between the trimmed V and J ends, which lost 8 bases and 0 bases, there was a span of 10 bases. CDR3 length: 13 residues. The clonotype was recovered from a woman between 65 and 79 years old with active or convalescent COVID-19. The chain uses TRBV5-1 and TRBJ2-3, with a tentative D call TRBD2 (6 bases). Input material: peripheral blood. This chain's CDR3 is CASLASSTDTQYF. In DNA, the CDR3 is TGCGCCAGTCTAGCGTCTAGCACAGATACGCAGTATTTT.